These T cell receptor beta chains were read from a single sample in a study of OX40 agonist ivuxolimab in advanced cancers. Sequencing was performed with immunoSEQ multiplex PCR; in TCRdb, only in-frame clones are kept and a portion is missing. The sample shows 60,000 to 80,000 clones, 80% to 90% of them seen only once. This specimen consisted of CD4+ or CD8+ T cells sorted from blood, obtained in a trial of the OX40 agonist ivuxolimab. The receptor source for this set is an adult with an advanced solid tumor such as melanoma, head and neck, liver or kidney cancer. Each CDR3 is given with its conserved first and last residue. A D gene is named only where the DNA matches it firmly. Where a row states a size, it is once, few, many or the class of an expanded clone; other rows omit it.

TRBJ2-3	13	-	-	TRBV7-9	CASSLPVTDTQYF	TGTGCCAGCAGCTTACCCGTCACAGATACGCAGTATTTT
TRBJ1-2	16	-	-	TRBV5-5	CASSPGLPGVLYGYTF	TGTGCCAGCAGCCCGGGGCTCCCGGGGGTCCTATATGGCTACACCTTC
TRBJ2-5	14	-	-	TRBV5-4	CASSSNNGKETQYF	TGTGCCAGCAGCTCTAATAACGGGAAAGAGACCCAGTACTTC
TRBJ1-1	15	-	-	TRBV14	CASSQQGVMNTEAFF	TGTGCCAGCAGCCAACAGGGAGTAATGAACACTGAAGCTTTCTTT
TRBJ2-6	17	-	TRBD1	TRBV28	CASSPGQGSSGANVLTF	TGTGCCAGCAGTCCCGGACAGGGGAGCTCTGGGGCCAACGTCCTGACTTTC
TRBJ1-5	13	few	-	TRBV7-2	CASSPSFGQPQHF	TGTGCCAGCAGCCCAAGCTTTGGGCAGCCCCAGCATTTT
TRBJ2-7	11	-	-	TRBV20-1	CSARTTYEQYF	TGCAGTGCTAGAACGACCTACGAGCAGTACTTC
TRBJ2-2	15	-	-	TRBV7-9	CASSLVMGQTGELFF	TGTGCCAGCAGCTTAGTTATGGGTCAGACCGGGGAGCTGTTTTTT
TRBJ2-1	15	-	-	TRBV11-2	CASSPRVGPNNEQFF	TGTGCCAGCAGCCCACGGGTGGGGCCTAACAATGAGCAGTTCTTC
TRBJ1-2	12	once	-	TRBV28	CASGQTDYGYTF	TGTGCCAGCGGGCAGACAGACTATGGCTACACCTTC
TRBJ1-1	12	-	-	TRBV27	CASSDSFTEAFF	TGTGCCAGCTCCGACAGCTTCACTGAAGCTTTCTTT
TRBJ1-2	18	-	TRBD1	TRBV7-8	CASSLGARGPSLNYGYTF	TGTGCCAGCAGCTTAGGGGCAAGGGGGCCCTCCCTTAACTATGGCTACACCTTC
TRBJ2-5	13	-	-	TRBV28	CASSPLGRETQYF	TGTGCCAGCAGTCCACTTGGAAGGGAGACCCAGTACTTC
TRBJ1-1	15	once	-	TRBV30	CAWSGLGQPNTEAFF	TGTGCCTGGAGTGGACTCGGGCAACCGAACACTGAAGCTTTCTTT
TRBJ1-2	14	-	-	TRBV11-2	CASSFDRTSYGYTF	TGTGCCAGCAGCTTCGACAGAACCTCCTATGGCTACACCTTC
TRBJ2-3	11	-	-	TRBV7-9	CASSDASTQYF	TGTGCCAGCAGCGACGCCAGTACGCAGTATTTT
TRBJ1-1	14	-	-	TRBV7-2	CASSLLSIGTEAFF	TGTGCCAGCAGCTTACTCAGCATTGGTACTGAAGCTTTCTTT
TRBJ2-3	17	-	-	TRBV13	CASSFPGWDDSTDTQYF	TGTGCCAGCAGCTTCCCAGGTTGGGACGATAGCACAGATACGCAGTATTTT
TRBJ1-2	12	-	-	TRBV6-1	CASTLGSYGYTF	TGTGCCAGCACTCTAGGGAGCTATGGCTACACCTTC
TRBJ2-3	13	-	-	TRBV5-6	CASSSDLADTQYF	TGTGCCAGCAGCTCCGATTTAGCAGATACGCAGTATTTT
TRBJ1-4	14	-	-	TRBV5-1	CASSLGSYNEKLFF	TGCGCCAGCAGCTTGGGCAGTTATAATGAAAAACTGTTTTTT
TRBJ2-7	15	once	TRBD2	TRBV28	CASSFGGRAPYEQYF	TGTGCCAGCAGTTTCGGCGGGAGGGCCCCGTACGAGCAGTACTTC
TRBJ1-4	15	-	-	TRBV9	CASSVEATLAEKLFF	TGTGCCAGCAGCGTAGAGGCCACCTTGGCAGAAAAACTGTTTTTT
TRBJ2-7	14	-	-	TRBV7-2	CASSLQQGPYEQYF	TGTGCCAGCAGCTTACAACAGGGACCCTACGAGCAGTACTTC
TRBJ2-6	15	-	-	TRBV5-1	CASSLGVAGANVLTF	TGCGCCAGCAGCTTGGGGGTGGCCGGGGCCAACGTCCTGACTTTC
TRBJ2-5	14	-	-	TRBV7-6	CASSLARAEETQYF	TGTGCCAGCAGCTTAGCGCGGGCAGAAGAGACCCAGTACTTC
TRBJ2-7	14	medium-sized	TRBD1	TRBV11-2	CASSLAGGPYEQYF	TGTGCCAGCAGCTTGGCAGGGGGTCCGTACGAGCAGTACTTC
TRBJ1-2	11	-	-	TRBV29-1	CSVDAAYGYTF	TGCAGCGTTGATGCCGCGTATGGCTACACCTTC
TRBJ2-1	15	once	TRBD2	TRBV5-1	CASSGGTSFHNEQFF	TGCGCCAGCAGCGGCGGGACTAGCTTTCACAATGAGCAGTTCTTC
TRBJ2-2	17	-	-	TRBV5-6	CASSLGRALLGTGELFF	TGTGCCAGCAGCTTGGGCAGGGCCCTTCTGGGGACCGGGGAGCTGTTTTTT
TRBJ2-5	16	once	TRBD2	TRBV5-1	CASSKLGLAGLETQYF	TGCGCCAGCAGCAAGTTGGGACTAGCGGGACTAGAGACCCAGTACTTC
TRBJ2-2	16	-	TRBD2	TRBV5-4	CASSFFGTSGSGELFF	TGTGCCAGCAGCTTTTTCGGGACTAGCGGGAGCGGGGAGCTGTTTTTT
TRBJ1-6	15	-	TRBD1	TRBV4-3	CASSQEGTENSPLHF	TGCGCCAGCAGCCAAGAAGGGACAGAGAATTCACCCCTCCACTTT
TRBJ1-6	12	-	-	TRBV6-5	CASSRQDSPLHF	TGTGCCAGCAGTAGACAGGATTCACCCCTCCACTTT
TRBJ2-7	13	-	-	TRBV6-6	CASSYIDPYEQYF	TGTGCCAGCAGTTACATCGACCCTTACGAGCAGTACTTC
TRBJ2-7	15	-	-	TRBV7-6	CASSLGVGSGREQYF	TGTGCCAGCAGCTTAGGTGTGGGTTCAGGGCGCGAGCAGTACTTC
TRBJ2-1	15	-	-	TRBV12-5	CASGLELAQTTEQFF	TGTGCTAGTGGTTTGGAACTAGCCCAGACCACTGAGCAGTTCTTC
TRBJ2-1	14	-	-	TRBV10-2	CASSRTAVNNEQFF	TGCGCCAGCAGCCGGACAGCCGTCAACAATGAGCAGTTCTTC
TRBJ1-1	15	-	-	TRBV11-2	CASSLPPAGQGEAFF	TGTGCCAGCAGCTTACCCCCGGCAGGCCAGGGTGAAGCTTTCTTT
TRBJ1-3	14	-	-	TRBV27	CASRGSLSGNTIYF	TGTGCCAGCCGGGGCTCCTTATCTGGAAACACCATATATTTT
TRBJ2-7	14	-	TRBD2	TRBV25-1	CASSENSGTSEQYF	TGTGCCAGCAGTGAGAATAGCGGGACCTCCGAGCAGTACTTC
TRBJ2-5	13	-	TRBD2	TRBV29-1	CSVEVREGETQYF	TGCAGCGTTGAAGTCAGGGAGGGAGAGACCCAGTACTTC
TRBJ1-1	21	-	-	TRBV28	CASSFWFGFRETLTMNTEAFF	TGTGCCAGCAGTTTTTGGTTCGGGTTCCGGGAGACATTAACCATGAACACTGAAGCTTTCTTT
TRBJ2-3	13	once	-	TRBV27	CASGGTHTDTQYF	TGTGCCAGCGGGGGGACGCACACAGATACGCAGTATTTT
TRBJ2-3	15	-	-	TRBV6-5	CASSYFGTLADTQYF	TGTGCCAGCAGTTACTTTGGGACTCTCGCAGATACGCAGTATTTT
TRBJ1-5	14	few	-	TRBV28	CASSRPESNQPQHF	TGTGCCAGTTCTCGACCGGAGAGCAATCAGCCCCAGCATTTT
TRBJ1-1	13	-	-	TRBV5-8	CASSLAPNTEAFF	TGTGCCAGCAGCTTGGCACCGAACACTGAAGCTTTCTTT
TRBJ1-2	12	-	-	TRBV28	CASSGRINGYTF	TGTGCCAGCAGTGGCAGGATCAATGGCTACACCTTC